These T cell receptor beta chains were read from a single sample in a study of shared clonotypes between healthy human individuals. Sequencing used immunoSEQ multiplex PCR; TCRdb keeps in-frame clones, though not all of them. The table lists approximately 2.3 million clones, 80% to 95% of them singletons. Sequencing input: naive CD4+ T cells from PBMCs. All receptors derive from a man aged 18 to 30 in good health. Some clones in this sample may be carry-over from other donors' samples. Each CDR3 is given with its conserved first and last residue. The D gene is left open where the match is weak. Expanded clones get a size class; other rows say once, few or many, or leave the size out.

>TRBD1|TRBV5-1|once|TRBJ2-3
CASSLGDVDREGADTQYF
TGCGCCAGCAGCTTGGGAGATGTGGACAGGGAAGGCGCAGATACGCAGTATTTT
>NA|TRBV6-1|NA|TRBJ2-5
CASREDYLRETQYF
TGTGCCAGCAGGGAAGACTACCTCCGGGAGACCCAGTACTTC
>NA|TRBV30|NA|TRBJ2-7
CAWTGKLGEQYF
TGTGCCTGGACTGGGAAGTTAGGGGAGCAGTACTTC
>NA|TRBV27|NA|TRBJ1-1
CASSLYGTANTEAFF
TGTGCCAGCAGTTTATACGGGACTGCCAACACTGAAGCTTTCTTT
>NA|TRBV28|NA|TRBJ2-7
CASSAGRAYEQYF
TGTGCCAGCAGTGCGGGCAGGGCCTACGAGCAGTACTTC
>NA|TRBV11-2|NA|TRBJ2-7
CASSLGLGYEQYF
TGTGCCAGCAGCTTAGGTTTGGGCTACGAGCAGTACTTC
>TRBD2|TRBV30|NA|TRBJ2-3
CAWASGRAGTDTQYF
TGTGCCTGGGCTAGCGGGAGGGCGGGCACAGATACGCAGTATTTT
>TRBD1|TRBV6-6|NA|TRBJ2-5
CASSYGTGGETQYF
TGTGCCAGCAGTTACGGGACAGGGGGGGAGACCCAGTACTTC
>NA|TRBV5-4|NA|TRBJ1-2
CASSWAGLDGYTF
TGTGCCAGCAGCTGGGCCGGGCTCGATGGCTACACCTTC
>NA|TRBV15|NA|TRBJ2-1
CATSNRPRNEQFF
TGTGCCACCAGCAACCGACCCCGGAATGAGCAGTTCTTC
>TRBD2|TRBV7-2|NA|TRBJ2-3
CASSPAGNTDTQYF
TGTGCCAGCAGCCCAGCGGGGAACACAGATACGCAGTATTTT
>NA|TRBV5-4|NA|TRBJ2-4
CASSLAPDGAKNIQYF
TGTGCCAGCAGCTTGGCCCCAGATGGGGCCAAAAACATTCAGTACTTC
>TRBD1|TRBV5-1|once|TRBJ2-5
CASSLAETGLETQYF
TGCGCCAGCAGCTTGGCCGAGACAGGGCTAGAGACCCAGTACTTC
>NA|TRBV28|NA|TRBJ2-2
CASSSGQNTGELFF
TGTGCCAGCAGTTCAGGTCAGAACACCGGGGAGCTGTTTTTT
>NA|TRBV28|NA|TRBJ1-1
CASDWGPGGVMNTEAFF
TGTGCCAGCGATTGGGGGCCCGGAGGGGTCATGAACACTGAAGCTTTCTTT
>TRBD2|TRBV4-2|NA|TRBJ2-7
CASSQQRASGRSYEQYF
TGTGCCAGCAGCCAACAACGGGCTAGCGGGAGGTCCTACGAGCAGTACTTC
>NA|TRBV9|NA|TRBJ1-2
CASSVVSMNYGYTF
TGTGCCAGCAGCGTAGTTTCCATGAACTATGGCTACACCTTC
>TRBD2|TRBV5-4|NA|TRBJ2-1
CASSPTMASGYNEQFF
TGTGCCAGCAGCCCGACCATGGCTAGCGGGTACAATGAGCAGTTCTTC
>NA|TRBV6-5|NA|TRBJ1-6
CASSYKRGNSPLHF
TGTGCCAGCAGTTACAAGAGGGGGAATTCACCCCTCCACTTT
>TRBD1|TRBV9|once|TRBJ1-1
CASSVAQGYTEAFF
TGTGCCAGCAGCGTAGCACAGGGGTACACTGAAGCTTTCTTT
>NA|TRBV28|NA|TRBJ1-1
CASSSRGQLNTEAFF
TGTGCCAGCAGTAGCCGCGGACAACTGAACACTGAAGCTTTCTTT
>TRBD1|TRBV19|NA|TRBJ1-4
CASRTGEMANEKLFF
TGTGCCAGTAGGACAGGGGAGATGGCTAATGAAAAACTGTTTTTT
>TRBD1|TRBV30|NA|TRBJ2-5
CAWSVHEGTGQYF
TGTGCCTGGAGTGTACACGAGGGGACAGGGCAGTACTTC
>NA|TRBV2|NA|TRBJ1-2
CASSFSGTYGYTF
TGTGCCAGCAGCTTCAGCGGAACCTATGGCTACACCTTC
>NA|TRBV6-5|NA|TRBJ2-3
CASSLGTDTQYF
TGTGCCAGCAGCCTTGGGACAGATACGCAGTATTTT
>NA|TRBV27|NA|TRBJ1-4
CASSLRGSEKLFF
TGTGCCAGCAGTTTAAGGGGATCTGAAAAACTGTTTTTT
>TRBD1|TRBV5-1|NA|TRBJ2-1
CASSSLDRVYNEQFF
TGCGCCAGCAGCTCCTTGGACAGGGTGTACAATGAGCAGTTCTTC
>NA|TRBV19|NA|TRBJ1-4
CASSIQLRALGTNEKLFF
TGTGCCAGTAGTATCCAACTACGCGCCTTGGGGACTAATGAAAAACTGTTTTTT
>NA|TRBV6-5|NA|TRBJ2-7
CASSYYTRGASNEQYF
TGTGCCAGCAGTTACTACACTCGGGGGGCGAGTAACGAGCAGTACTTC